In this sample, the clone carrying this T cell receptor beta chain turned up a few times. This sample is drawn from a study of blood T cell repertoires in COVID-19. On the study more broadly: Donors in the United States, Italy and Spain gave samples during acute or convalescent COVID-19. T cells, B-cell-depleted T cells, or PBMCs provided the cDNA or gDNA that served as material.

Original handling: Amplification from reference gene primers served as the basis for estimated nucleated cell counts. Assay: immunoSEQ multiplex PCR; the TCRdb copy retains only in-frame clones and omits some. The DNA was the basis for D and trimming; V, J and clone size are from that table. In the table there are about 75,000 clones, 70% to 85% of which are singletons. The CDR3 spans 17 residues. The germline gives CDR1 KGHSH, CDR2 LQKENI. V lost 3 bases to trimming and J lost 4 bases; unmatched junction nucleotides: 11. The specimen sequenced was peripheral blood. The sequence was collected from a woman in her fifties or sixties with acute or convalescent COVID-19. The rearrangement uses TRBV18 and TRBJ1-3; 8 positions match TRBD1. Here the CDR3 DNA reads TGTGCCAGCTCACCCACGTGGGGCAGGGGGCAAGGAAACACCATATATTTT. The encoded protein is CASSPTWGRGQGNTIYF.